This T cell receptor (beta chain) was obtained from a study of CD8+CD57+ T cells in acquired aplastic anemia. Looking at the study overall: DNA recovered from sorted CD4+ and CD8+ cells had a mean of around 3.3 ug.

TCR beta VDJ and CDR3 profiles were obtained from a genomic DNA template. In TCRdb, the reads were re-called with MiXCR into one record per CDR3 protein. The profile shows about 40,000 distinct CDR3 sequences, approximately 71% of them singletons. V lost 2 bases to trimming and J lost 4 bases, with 14 bases between them. Germline CDR1 is LNHNV and CDR2 is YYDKDF (reference sequence). The CDR3 is 15 residues long. Sequenced: sorted CD4+, CD8+, or CD8+CD57+ T cells (not recorded which) from PBMCs. The origin of this receptor is a human donor in good health, serving as a control. The chain is built from TRBV15 and TRBJ2-5, with D perhaps matching TRBD1 (6 bases). This CDR3 is CATSRTGNPIETQYF. The DNA for the CDR3 is TGTGCCACCAGCAGAACAGGGAACCCCATAGAGACCCAGTACTTC.